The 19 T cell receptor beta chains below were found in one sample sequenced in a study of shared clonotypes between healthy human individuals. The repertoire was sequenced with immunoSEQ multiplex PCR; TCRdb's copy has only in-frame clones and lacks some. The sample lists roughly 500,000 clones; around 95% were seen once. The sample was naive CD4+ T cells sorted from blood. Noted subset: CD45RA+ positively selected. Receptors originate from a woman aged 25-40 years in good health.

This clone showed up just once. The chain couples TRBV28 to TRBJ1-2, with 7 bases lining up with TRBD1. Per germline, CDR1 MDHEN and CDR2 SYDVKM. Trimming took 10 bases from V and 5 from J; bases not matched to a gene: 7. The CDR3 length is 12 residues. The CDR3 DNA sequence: TGTGCCACCGGACAGGACCTTTATGGCTACACCTTC. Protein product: CATGQDLYGYTF.

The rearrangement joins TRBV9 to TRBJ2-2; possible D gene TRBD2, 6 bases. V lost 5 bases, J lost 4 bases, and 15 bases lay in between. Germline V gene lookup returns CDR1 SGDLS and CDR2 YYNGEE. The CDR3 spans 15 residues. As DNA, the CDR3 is TGTGCCAGCAGAAACGGGAGAGGGCGCACCGGGGAGCTGTTTTTT. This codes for CASRNGRGRTGELFF.

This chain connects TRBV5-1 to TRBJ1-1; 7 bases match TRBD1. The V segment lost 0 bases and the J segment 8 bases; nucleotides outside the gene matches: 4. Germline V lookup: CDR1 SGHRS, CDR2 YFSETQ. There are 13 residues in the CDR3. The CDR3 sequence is CASSLATQGEAFF. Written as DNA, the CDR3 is TGCGCCAGCAGCTTGGCCACACAGGGGGAAGCTTTCTTT.

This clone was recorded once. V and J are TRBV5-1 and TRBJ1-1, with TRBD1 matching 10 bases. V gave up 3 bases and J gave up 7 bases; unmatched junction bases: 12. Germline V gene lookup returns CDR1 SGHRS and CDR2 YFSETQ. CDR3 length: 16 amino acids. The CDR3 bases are TGCGCCAGCAGCTGGGGAGGGACAGGGGCAGGGGTTGAAGCTTTCTTT. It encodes CASSWGGTGAGVEAFF. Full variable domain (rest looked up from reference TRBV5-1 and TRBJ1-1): KAGVTQTPRYLIKTRGQQVTLSCSPISGHRSVSWYQQTPGQGLQFLFEYFSETQRNKGNFPGRFSGRQFSNSRSEMNVSTLELGDSALYLCASSWGGTGAGVEAFFGQGTRLTVV.

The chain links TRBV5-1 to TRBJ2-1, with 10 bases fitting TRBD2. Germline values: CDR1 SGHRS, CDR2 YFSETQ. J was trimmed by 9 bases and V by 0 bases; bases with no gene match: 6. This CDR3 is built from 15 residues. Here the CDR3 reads CASSLDGTSVVEQFF. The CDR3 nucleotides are TGCGCCAGCAGCTTGGACGGGACTAGCGTCGTTGAGCAGTTCTTC.

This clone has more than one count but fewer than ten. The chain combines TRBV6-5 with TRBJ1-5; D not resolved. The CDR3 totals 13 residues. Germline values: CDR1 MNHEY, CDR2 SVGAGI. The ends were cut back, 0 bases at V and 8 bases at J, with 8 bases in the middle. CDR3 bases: TGTGCCAGCAGTTACTCAGGGAGGGAGCCCCAGCATTTT. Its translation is CASSYSGREPQHF.

The CDR3 region is CASSLMGGTEAFF. The CDR3, as DNA: TGTGCCAGCAGCTTAATGGGGGGCACTGAAGCTTTCTTT. This chain links TRBV7-3 with TRBJ1-1, with a possible D match to TRBD1 (5 bases). The CDR3 contains 13 residues. V shed 1 base and J shed 4 bases, with 7 bases lying between them. Germline V gene lookup returns CDR1 SGHTA and CDR2 FQGTGA.

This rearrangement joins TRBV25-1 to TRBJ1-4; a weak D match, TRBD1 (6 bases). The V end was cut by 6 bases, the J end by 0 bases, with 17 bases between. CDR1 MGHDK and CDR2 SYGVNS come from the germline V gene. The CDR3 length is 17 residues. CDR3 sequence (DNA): TGTGCCAGCAGGCCAACAGGGTTCGGGGCAACTAATGAAAAACTGTTTTTT. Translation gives CASRPTGFGATNEKLFF.

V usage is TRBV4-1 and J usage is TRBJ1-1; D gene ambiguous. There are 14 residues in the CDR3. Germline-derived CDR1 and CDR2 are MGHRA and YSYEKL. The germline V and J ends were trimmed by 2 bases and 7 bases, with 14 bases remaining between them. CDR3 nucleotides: TGCGCCAGCAGCCAACCAACACATAAAAGTGAAGCTTTCTTT. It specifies CASSQPTHKSEAFF.

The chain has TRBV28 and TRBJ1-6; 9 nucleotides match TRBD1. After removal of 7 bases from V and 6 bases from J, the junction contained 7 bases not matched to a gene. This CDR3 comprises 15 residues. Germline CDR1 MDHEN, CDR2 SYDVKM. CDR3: CASNGGQGINSPLHF. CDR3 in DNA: TGTGCCAGCAACGGGGGACAGGGTATTAATTCACCCCTCCACTTT. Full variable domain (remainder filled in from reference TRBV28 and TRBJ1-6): DVKVTQSSRYLVKRTGEKVFLECVQDMDHENMFWYRQDPGLGLRLIYFSYDVKMKEKGDIPEGYSVSREKKERFSLILESASTNQTSMYLCASNGGQGINSPLHFGNGTRLTVT.

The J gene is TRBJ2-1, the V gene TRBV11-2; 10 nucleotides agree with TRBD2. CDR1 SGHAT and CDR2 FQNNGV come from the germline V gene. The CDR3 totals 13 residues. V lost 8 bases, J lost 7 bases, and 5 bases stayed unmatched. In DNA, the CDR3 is TGTGCCAGCCGCGCTAGCGGGAGAAATGAGCAGTTCTTC. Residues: CASRASGRNEQFF.

CDR3 protein: CASCGTGAIEQYF. The DNA for the CDR3 is TGTGCCAGCTGTGGGACAGGGGCTATAGAGCAGTACTTC. The chain employs TRBV28 and TRBJ2-7; 10 bases match TRBD1. Germline V gene data show CDR1 as MDHEN and CDR2 as SYDVKM. J was trimmed by 7 bases and V by 8 bases; bases with no gene match: 8. The CDR3 has 13 amino acids.

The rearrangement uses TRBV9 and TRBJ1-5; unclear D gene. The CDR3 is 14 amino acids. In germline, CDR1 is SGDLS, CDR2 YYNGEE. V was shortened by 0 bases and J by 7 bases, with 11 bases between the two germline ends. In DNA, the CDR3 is TGTGCCAGCAGCGTAGGGGATGCGAGGCAGCCCCAGCATTTT. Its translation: CASSVGDARQPQHF. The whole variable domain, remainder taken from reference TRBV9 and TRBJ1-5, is DSGVTQTPKHLITATGQRVTLRCSPRSGDLSVYWYQQSLDQGLQFLIQYYNGEERAKGNILERFSAQQFPDLHSELNLSSLELGDSALYFCASSVGDARQPQHFGDGTRLSIL.

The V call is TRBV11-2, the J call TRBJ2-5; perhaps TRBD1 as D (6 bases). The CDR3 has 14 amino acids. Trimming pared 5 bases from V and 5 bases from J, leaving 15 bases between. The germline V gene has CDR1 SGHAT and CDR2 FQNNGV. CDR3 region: CASSTAFRGETQYF. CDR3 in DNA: TGTGCCAGCAGCACGGCATTCAGGGGTGAGACCCAGTACTTC. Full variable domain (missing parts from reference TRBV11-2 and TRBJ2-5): EAGVAQSPRYKIIEKRQSVAFWCNPISGHATLYWYQQILGQGPKLLIQFQNNGVVDDSQLPKDRFSAERLKGVDSTLKIQPAKLEDSAVYLCASSTAFRGETQYFGPGTRLLVL.

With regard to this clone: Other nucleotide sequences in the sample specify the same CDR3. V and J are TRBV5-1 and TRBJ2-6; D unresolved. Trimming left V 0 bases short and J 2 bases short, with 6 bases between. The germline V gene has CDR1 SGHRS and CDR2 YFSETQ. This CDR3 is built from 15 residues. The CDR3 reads CASSLGVAGANVLTF. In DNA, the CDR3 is TGCGCCAGCAGCTTGGGGGTAGCTGGGGCCAACGTCCTGACTTTC.

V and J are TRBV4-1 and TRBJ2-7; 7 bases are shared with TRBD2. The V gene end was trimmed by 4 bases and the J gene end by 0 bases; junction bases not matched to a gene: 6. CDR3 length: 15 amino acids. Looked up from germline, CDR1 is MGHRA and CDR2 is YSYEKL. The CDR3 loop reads CASSPLAVLSYEQYF. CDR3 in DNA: TGCGCCAGCAGCCCCCTAGCGGTCCTCTCCTACGAGCAGTACTTC.

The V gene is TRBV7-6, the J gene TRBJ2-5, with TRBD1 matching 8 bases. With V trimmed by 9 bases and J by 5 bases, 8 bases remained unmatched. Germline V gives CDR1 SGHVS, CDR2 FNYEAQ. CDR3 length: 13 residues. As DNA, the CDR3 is TGTGCCAGTTCCCCGAGGACAGGGGAGACCCAGTACTTC. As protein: CASSPRTGETQYF.

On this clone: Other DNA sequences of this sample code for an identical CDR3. The CDR3 DNA reads TGTGCCAGCAGCTTATCGGGACTAGCAGGGGAGACCCAGTACTTC. It yields the protein CASSLSGLAGETQYF. The gene calls are TRBV7-9 and TRBJ2-5, with 9 bases matching TRBD2. The ends lost 2 bases at V and 5 bases at J; junction bases unmatched: 6. CDR1 SEHNR and CDR2 FQNEAQ come from the germline V gene (reference sequence). The CDR3 is 15 amino acids.

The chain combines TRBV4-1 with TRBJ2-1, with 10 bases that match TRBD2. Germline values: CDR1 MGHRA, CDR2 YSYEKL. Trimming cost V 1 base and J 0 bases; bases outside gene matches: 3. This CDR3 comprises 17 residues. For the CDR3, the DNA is TGCGCCAGCAGCCAAGGGGCTAGCGGGAGCTCCTACAATGAGCAGTTCTTC. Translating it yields CASSQGASGSSYNEQFF.